This passage covers 3 T cell receptor beta chains from one sample sequenced in a study of control samples from healthy donors and cancer patients. Repertoires were generated with immunoSEQ multiplex PCR, while TCRdb's copy carries only in-frame clones and drops some. The sample records around 150,000 clones, just over 85% being singletons. The sample taken for sequencing was blood. The receptor source for this set is a man aged 18 to 30 in good health.

The CDR3 nucleotides are TGCGCCAGCAGCCAAGCAATTACAGGGTCGAGCTATGGCTACACCTTC. Translation gives CASSQAITGSSYGYTF. The V call is TRBV4-3, the J call TRBJ1-2; D perhaps matches TRBD1 (6 bases). CDR1 and CDR2 (germline): LGHNA, YSLEER. Trimming shortened V by 1 base and J by 4 bases, and 16 bases separated the two germline ends. The CDR3 has 16 amino acids.

The chain joins TRBV4-1 to TRBJ2-5; TRBD1 matches at 7 bases. This CDR3 region has 15 residues. From germline, CDR1 is MGHRA and CDR2 YSYEKL. Trimming took 3 bases from V and 5 from J; bases not matched to a gene: 9. This chain's CDR3 is CASSQSGQSEETQYF. CDR3 nucleotide sequence: TGCGCCAGCAGCCAGTCGGGACAGTCAGAGGAGACCCAGTACTTC.

The V gene is TRBV7-9, the J gene TRBJ1-1; maybe TRBD1 (6 bases). CDR3 size: 13 residues. V shed 5 bases and J shed 3 bases, with 10 bases lying between them. Germline V lookup: CDR1 SEHNR, CDR2 FQNEAQ (reference sequence). In DNA form, the CDR3 reads TGTGCCAGCAGCCGGAACAGGGACACTGAAGCTTTCTTT. It translates to CASSRNRDTEAFF.